These 27 T cell receptor beta chains share one sample of origin, sequenced in a study of PD-L1 blockade in urothelial cancer. Sample time point: pretreatment peripheral blood. Assay: immunoSEQ multiplex PCR; the TCRdb copy retains only in-frame clones and omits some. The data show more than 90,000 clones, around 86% seen once. The sample in question was PBMCs, obtained around atezolizumab (anti-PD-L1) treatment. The receptors were gathered from a man aged 60 to 69 with urothelial cancer.

The V call is TRBV7-3, the J call TRBJ2-7; D gene unclear. This CDR3 is built from 16 residues. Germline V gene data show CDR1 as SGHTA and CDR2 as FQGTGA. V was cut by 5 bases and J by 0 bases, with 17 bases left in between. The CDR3 sequence: CASSPPLGRDSYEQYF. Here the CDR3 DNA reads TGTGCCAGCAGCCCACCCCTGGGCAGAGACTCCTACGAGCAGTACTTC.

V is TRBV20-1 and J is TRBJ1-4; D remains ambiguous. V gave up 2 bases and J gave up 5 bases, with 3 bases separating them. CDR1 DFQATT and CDR2 SNEGSKA come from the germline V gene (reference sequence). CDR3 length: 11 residues. CDR3 nucleotide sequence: TGCAGTGCTAGACTCAATGAAAAACTGTTTTTT. The encoded protein is CSARLNEKLFF.

The V gene is TRBV4-3, the J gene TRBJ1-6; D uncertain. The CDR3 contains 15 residues. V was shortened by 1 base and J by 7 bases, with 11 bases between the two germline ends. CDR1 and CDR2 (germline): LGHNA, YSLEER. CDR3 loop: CASSQVWSGNSPLHF. Written as DNA, the CDR3 is TGCGCCAGCAGCCAAGTCTGGAGTGGGAATTCACCCCTCCACTTT.

The chain couples TRBV6-5 to TRBJ1-2; the D gene is possibly TRBD1 (5 bases). There are 11 residues in the CDR3. Trimming shortened V by 10 bases and J by 1 base, and 7 bases separated the two germline ends. Germline CDR1 is MNHEY and CDR2 is SVGAGI. CDR3 in DNA: TGTGCCACGGACATTAACTATGGCTACACCTTC. It yields the protein CATDINYGYTF.

V usage is TRBV5-1 and J usage is TRBJ1-4; D is perhaps TRBD1 (6 bases). The CDR3 totals 15 residues. The germline V gene encodes CDR1 SGHRS and CDR2 YFSETQ. Trimming shortened V by 0 bases and J by 7 bases, and 13 bases separated the two germline ends. In DNA, the CDR3 is TGCGCCAGCAGCTTGGACAGGGTGGCGGGTGAAAAACTGTTTTTT. Translated, it gives CASSLDRVAGEKLFF.

The genes are TRBV7-3 and TRBJ2-1; 8 bases are shared with TRBD1. V lost 5 bases to trimming and J lost 8 bases; unmatched junction nucleotides: 8. Germline loops: CDR1 SGHTA, CDR2 FQGTGA. The CDR3 sequence is 14 residues long. CDR3 sequence reads: CASSPWTGKDEQFF. In nucleotides, the CDR3 is TGTGCCAGCAGCCCGTGGACAGGGAAGGATGAGCAGTTCTTC.

This chain uses TRBV5-8 with TRBJ2-1; TRBD2 agrees at 10 bases. Germline-derived CDR1 and CDR2 are SGHTS and YDEGEE. The CDR3 extends over 14 amino acids. After removal of 4 bases from V and 6 bases from J, the junction contained 4 bases not matched to a gene. The CDR3 protein is CASSRTSGINEQFF. The CDR3 DNA follows: TGTGCCAGCAGCCGGACTAGCGGAATCAATGAGCAGTTCTTC.

The chain joins TRBV5-1 to TRBJ2-5; TRBD2 aligns across 13 bases. With 4 bases clipped from V and 5 bases from J, the junction kept 8 bases outside the gene matches. The CDR3 totals 16 residues. The germline CDR1 and CDR2 sequences are SGHRS and YFSETQ. The CDR3 sequence is CASSPGLAGPQETQYF. The CDR3 DNA sequence: TGCGCCAGCAGCCCGGGACTAGCGGGACCTCAGGAGACCCAGTACTTC.

This clone was found a few times. V and J are TRBV19 and TRBJ1-6, with D uncertain. Per germline, CDR1 LNHDA and CDR2 SQIVND (reference sequence). The CDR3 spans 13 residues. Between the trimmed V and J ends, which lost 1 base and 8 bases, there was a span of 6 bases. CDR3 residues: CASSIVGDSPLHF. CDR3 sequence (DNA): TGTGCCAGTAGTATAGTCGGGGATTCACCCCTCCACTTT.

This sequence joins TRBV6-5 and TRBJ2-3; D may be TRBD2 (5 bases). The CDR3 covers 14 residues. V was trimmed by 6 bases and J by 2 bases, leaving 12 bases between them. Per the germline V gene, CDR1 is MNHEY and CDR2 is SVGAGI. In nucleotides, the CDR3 is TGTGCCAGCAGCTCTCCCGGGAACACAGATACGCAGTATTTT. Residues: CASSSPGNTDTQYF.

The chain carries TRBV11-3 and TRBJ2-7; TRBD1 is a possible D gene (5 bases). The CDR3 totals 13 residues. The V gene lost 3 bases and the J gene lost 2 bases, with 8 bases spanning the gap. CDR1 and CDR2 (germline): SGHNT, YENEEA. The CDR3 loop is CASSLDTTYEQYF. DNA of the CDR3: TGTGCCAGCAGCTTGGACACTACCTACGAGCAGTACTTC.

V is TRBV30 and J is TRBJ2-7; the match to TRBD2 covers 8 bases. The CDR3 is 15 amino acids. The germline CDR1 and CDR2 sequences are GTSNPN and SVGIG (reference sequence). Trimming removed 0 bases from V and 2 bases from J; junction bases left unmatched: 6. The CDR3: CAWSVGGLGAYEQYF. The CDR3, as DNA: TGTGCCTGGAGTGTAGGGGGACTAGGAGCCTACGAGCAGTACTTC. The whole variable domain, remainder taken from reference TRBV30 and TRBJ2-7, is SQTIHQWPATLVQPVGSPLSLECTVEGTSNPNLYWYRQAAGRGLQLLFYSVGIGQISSEVPQNLSASRPQDRQFILSSKKLLLSDSGFYLCAWSVGGLGAYEQYFGPGTRLTVT.

The chain recombines TRBV5-1 with TRBJ2-1, with 8 bases identical to TRBD1. This CDR3 has 13 amino acids. Losses at the gene ends were 3 bases for V and 8 bases for J; bases not matched to a gene: 4. CDR1 is SGHRS, CDR2 YFSETQ, per germline. This chain's CDR3 is CASSSRQGYEQFF. The CDR3, as DNA: TGCGCCAGCAGCTCCCGACAGGGGTATGAGCAGTTCTTC.

J is TRBJ2-1 and V is TRBV7-2; 12 nucleotides agree with TRBD2. This CDR3 is built from 16 residues. V shed 4 bases, J shed 8 bases, and the junction held 9 bases outside the gene matches. Germline V gives CDR1 SGHTA, CDR2 FQGNSA. The DNA for the CDR3 is TGTGCCAGCAGCTCAGCGGGACTAGCGGGTATACATGAGCAGTTCTTC. Protein product: CASSSAGLAGIHEQFF.

V and J are TRBV6-4 and TRBJ1-4; D ambiguous. The ends were cut back, 11 bases at V and 6 bases at J, with 13 bases in the middle. The CDR3 has 12 amino acids. Germline lookup yields CDR1 MRHNA and CDR2 SNTAGT. In nucleotides, the CDR3 is TGTGCCCCCCACCGCTATCATGAAAAACTGTTTTTT. Translated, it gives CAPHRYHEKLFF.

This chain joins TRBV13 and TRBJ2-3, with 8 bases lining up with TRBD2. The CDR3 has 16 amino acids. CDR1 is PRHDT and CDR2 is FYEKMQ in the germline V gene (reference sequence). The trim removed 0 bases at V and 3 bases at J, leaving 5 bases unmatched. As DNA, the CDR3 is TGTGCCAGCAGCTTAGGCGGGGGGGCCTTAACAGATACGCAGTATTTT. Residues: CASSLGGGALTDTQYF.

This rearrangement joins TRBV30 to TRBJ2-2; TRBD1 agrees at 7 bases. Trimming at V came to 4 bases and at J to 4 bases, leaving 0 bases not matched to a gene. The germline CDR1 and CDR2 sequences are GTSNPN and SVGIG (reference sequence). The CDR3 is 12 residues long. The CDR3 region has the DNA TGTGCCTGGAAGGGGGCCACCGGGGAGCTGTTTTTT. Protein product: CAWKGATGELFF.

In its sample, this clone was seen a few times. The J gene is TRBJ2-7, the V gene TRBV19; D gene uncertain. Germline assignment: CDR1 LNHDA and CDR2 SQIVND (reference sequence). V gave up 5 bases and J gave up 6 bases, with 8 bases separating them. The CDR3 is 11 amino acids. The CDR3 DNA reads TGTGCCAGTAGTCCCCGCGGCGAGCAGTACTTC. Its protein product is CASSPRGEQYF.

The V and J genes are TRBV27 and TRBJ2-1, with D hard to call. CDR1 MNHEY and CDR2 SMNVEV come from the germline V gene (reference sequence). The CDR3 covers 12 residues. The V gene lost 5 bases and the J gene lost 9 bases, with 11 bases spanning the gap. CDR3 nucleotides: TGTGCCAGCAGTGCGACTCCCTTTGAGCAGTTCTTC. Translating it yields CASSATPFEQFF.

Written as DNA, the CDR3 is TGTGCCAGCAGTGAAGACAGGGGGCTATCCTACGAGCAGTACTTC. Amino acids: CASSEDRGLSYEQYF. The genes are TRBV6-1 and TRBJ2-7; 9 bases map to TRBD1. Germline V gene data show CDR1 as MNHNS and CDR2 as SASEGT. The ends lost 1 base at V and 1 base at J; junction bases unmatched: 2. This CDR3 region has 15 residues.

This chain connects TRBV10-2 to TRBJ1-4; 9 nucleotides align to TRBD1. Germline V lookup: CDR1 WSHSY, CDR2 SAAADI. The trim removed 5 bases at V and 8 bases at J, leaving 6 bases unmatched. This CDR3 has 14 residues. CDR3 sequence reads: CASSLTGGKEKLFF. In DNA form, the CDR3 reads TGCGCCAGCAGTTTGACAGGGGGAAAGGAAAAACTGTTTTTT.

The chain is built from TRBV27 and TRBJ1-4; the D gene is possibly TRBD1 (6 bases). The CDR3 length is 15 residues. Germline loops: CDR1 MNHEY, CDR2 SMNVEV (reference sequence). The V and J ends lost 5 bases and 5 bases respectively, with 15 bases between them. This CDR3 is CASSPLDRDNEKLFF. Written as DNA, the CDR3 is TGTGCCAGCAGTCCCTTGGACAGAGACAATGAAAAACTGTTTTTT.

This chain joins TRBV6-4 and TRBJ1-2; D is possibly TRBD1 (5 bases). Germline CDR1 is MRHNA and CDR2 is SNTAGT. The CDR3 totals 14 residues. V was pared by 3 bases and J by 4 bases, with 12 bases between. The CDR3 protein is CASSETQGTYGYTF. Here the CDR3 DNA reads TGTGCCAGCAGTGAGACGCAGGGAACCTATGGCTACACCTTC.

The chain recombines TRBV5-4 with TRBJ1-1, with D hard to call. The ends were cut back, 3 bases at V and 0 bases at J, with 9 bases in the middle. The CDR3 contains 14 residues. The germline V gene has CDR1 SGHNT and CDR2 YYREEE (reference sequence). The CDR3: CASSSDKVNTEAFF. The CDR3 DNA follows: TGTGCCAGCAGCTCTGACAAGGTGAACACTGAAGCTTTCTTT.

This clone was seen only once. The V gene is TRBV9, the J gene TRBJ2-1; 8 nucleotides match TRBD1. Germline V gene lookup returns CDR1 SGDLS and CDR2 YYNGEE. The CDR3 contains 16 residues. V shed 0 bases, J shed 5 bases, and the junction held 7 bases outside the gene matches. CDR3 DNA: TGTGCCAGCAGCGTAGGAGCAGGGGGCCCCCACAATGAGCAGTTCTTC. It encodes CASSVGAGGPHNEQFF.

The V and J genes are TRBV4-1 and TRBJ2-3; TRBD1 matches 11 bases. V shed 4 bases, J shed 6 bases, and the junction held 9 bases outside the gene matches. The CDR3 has 16 residues. Germline V lookup: CDR1 MGHRA, CDR2 YSYEKL. The CDR3 DNA sequence: TGCGCCAGCAGCCGAGGACAGGGGGCTTTCCCCGATACGCAGTATTTT. It specifies CASSRGQGAFPDTQYF.

V and J are TRBV11-2 and TRBJ2-7, with 10 bases fitting TRBD2. The CDR3 length is 14 residues. Germline V gives CDR1 SGHAT, CDR2 FQNNGV. V shed 4 bases, J shed 6 bases, and the junction held 6 bases outside the gene matches. The CDR3 protein is CASSSTSGAVEQYF. In DNA, the CDR3 is TGTGCCAGCAGCTCCACTAGCGGGGCTGTCGAGCAGTACTTC.